Listed below are T cell receptor beta chains from one sample, sequenced in a study of cytomegalovirus exposure and HLA in healthy donors. Clones were sequenced by immunoSEQ multiplex PCR, and TCRdb holds only the in-frame ones, with some missing. The table records more than 85,000 clones, around nine tenths of them present only once. Sequences were obtained from PBMCs. The origin of the receptors is a woman under 30 in good health and CMV-seronegative. The CDR3 runs from the conserved cysteine through the conserved F or W. Fields, in order: clone size, V gene, D gene, J gene, CDR3 DNA, CDR3 protein. The D gene is left open where the match is weak. Some rows have no size entry. The others give once, few or many, or a class for an expanded clone.

size: NA
V: TRBV30
D: NA
J: TRBJ2-6
DNA: TGTGCCTGGAGTATCGGAGGCGGTGGGGCCAACGTCCTGACTTTC
CDR3: CAWSIGGGGANVLTF

size: once
V: TRBV6-5
D: NA
J: TRBJ1-6
DNA: TGTGCCAGCTCTATGGACAACTCCTATAATTCACCCCTCCACTTT
CDR3: CASSMDNSYNSPLHF

size: NA
V: TRBV7-9
D: NA
J: TRBJ2-7
DNA: TGTGCCAGCAGCTCTATGACAGGAGGCCCCCTCTACGAGCAGTACTTC
CDR3: CASSSMTGGPLYEQYF

size: NA
V: TRBV28
D: NA
J: TRBJ2-7
DNA: TGTGCCAGCAGAAAGGACACCTACGAGCAGTACTTC
CDR3: CASRKDTYEQYF

size: NA
V: TRBV15
D: TRBD1
J: TRBJ2-7
DNA: TGTGCCACCTCCATCCGGGACAGACCCTACGAGCAGTACTTC
CDR3: CATSIRDRPYEQYF

size: NA
V: TRBV28
D: NA
J: TRBJ1-2
DNA: TGTGCCAGCAGTTTACTGGCAGGGAAGAGCTACACCTTC
CDR3: CASSLLAGKSYTF

size: NA
V: TRBV7-2
D: TRBD1
J: TRBJ1-2
DNA: TGTGCCAGCAGCTTATCACCACAGGGGGGGTATGGCTACACCTTC
CDR3: CASSLSPQGGYGYTF

size: few
V: TRBV6-6
D: TRBD2
J: TRBJ2-7
DNA: TGTGCCAGCAGCGCACTAGCGGGGGCTCTCTACGAGCAGTACTTC
CDR3: CASSALAGALYEQYF

size: NA
V: TRBV28
D: TRBD1
J: TRBJ1-1
DNA: TGTGCCAGCAGCCAGTCCCGGGACAGGACTGAAGCTTTCTTT
CDR3: CASSQSRDRTEAFF

size: NA
V: TRBV28
D: NA
J: TRBJ1-2
DNA: TGTGCCAGCAGTTTTTCCCTCTATGGCTACACCTTC
CDR3: CASSFSLYGYTF

size: once
V: TRBV25-1
D: NA
J: TRBJ1-2
DNA: TGTGCCAGCAGAGCCCCGGGTTTCTATGGCTACACCTTC
CDR3: CASRAPGFYGYTF

size: few
V: TRBV5-4
D: TRBD1
J: TRBJ1-2
DNA: TGTGCCAGCAGCCCATCACAGGGGGTGGTAGACTATGGCTACACCTTC
CDR3: CASSPSQGVVDYGYTF

size: NA
V: TRBV30
D: NA
J: TRBJ2-2
DNA: TGTGCCTGGAGTGTGGGCAGGATGAACACCGGGGAGCTGTTTTTT
CDR3: CAWSVGRMNTGELFF

size: NA
V: TRBV28
D: NA
J: TRBJ1-1
DNA: TGTGCCAGCAGTTTTTCTAACAGTCCGACTGAAGCTTTCTTT
CDR3: CASSFSNSPTEAFF

size: NA
V: TRBV4-1
D: NA
J: TRBJ2-7
DNA: TGCGCCAGCAGCCACTCCGGCGGACTCGCGGGAGAGCAGTACTTC
CDR3: CASSHSGGLAGEQYF

size: NA
V: TRBV9
D: TRBD2
J: TRBJ2-1
DNA: TGTGCCAGCAGCCCTTACGGGGGGGTCCATGAGCAGTTCTTC
CDR3: CASSPYGGVHEQFF